These 4 T cell receptor beta chains share one sample of origin, sequenced in a study of type 1 and type 2 diabetes patients. The PCR template was genomic DNA. A primer set of 30 forward and 13 reverse primers amplified the CDR3. TCRdb recomputed calls from the multiplex PCR reads with MiXCR, one row per CDR3 protein. The sample has fewer than 350,000 distinct CDR3 sequences, roughly 48% seen once; the top ten hold about 13%. The sequencing input was peripheral blood mononuclear cells (PBMCs). The receptors here all came from a man aged 18 to 29 with type 2 diabetes.

A word on this clonotype: The germline gene is not matched at one end of the junction; a read error may be the cause. CDR3 bases: TGTGCCAGCAGCCCCGACAGGGCCAGAGAGACCCAGTACTTC. This codes for CASSPDRARETQYF. The chain joins TRBV5-1 to TRBJ2-5; TRBD1 aligns across 7 bases. The CDR3 has 14 amino acids. Per germline, CDR1 SGHRS and CDR2 YFSETQ.

This clonotype has just one count. Sequence at one end of the junction differs from germline and may be a read error. The rearrangement joins TRBV2 to TRBJ2-6; D gene unclear. The CDR3 runs 18 residues. CDR1 SNHLY and CDR2 FYNNEI come from the germline V gene. CDR3 sequence: CASTPTSGTPWIQHVLAF. The CDR3 region has the DNA TGTGCCAGCACTCCAACGTCGGGTACCCCTTGGATTCAACACGTCCTGGCTTTC. Together with reference TRBV2 and TRBJ2-6, the CDR3 gives the full variable domain: EPEVTQTPSHQVTQMGQEVILRCVPISNHLYFYWYRQILGQKVEFLVSFYNNEISEKSEIFDDQFSVERPDGSNFTLKIRSTKLEDSAMYFCASTPTSGTPWIQHVLAFGAGSRLTVL.

The table lists this clonotype with a few counts. V and J are TRBV19 and TRBJ1-2; TRBD1 agrees at 8 bases. The CDR3 consists of 14 residues. Looked up from germline, CDR1 is LNHDA and CDR2 is SQIVND (reference sequence). J gave up 8 bases and V 3 bases, and 8 bases lay outside the gene matches. The CDR3 loop is CASSIRQGPIGYTF. The CDR3 nucleotides are TGTGCCAGTAGTATTCGACAGGGGCCTATCGGCTACACCTTC.

On this clonotype itself: The CDR3 ends on some other residue instead of the conserved phenylalanine or tryptophan, so this is likely a read error. The V call is TRBV20-1, the J call TRBJ2-5; 7 bases are shared with TRBD1. Germline loops: CDR1 DFQATT, CDR2 SNEGSKA (reference sequence). CDR3 length: 12 residues. After removal of 6 bases from V and 2 bases from J, the junction contained 3 bases not matched to a gene. Written as DNA, the CDR3 is TGCAGTGCCGGGACAGAACAAGAGACCCAGTACCTC. This gives the protein CSAGTEQETQYL.